The present entry profiles one T cell receptor (beta chain) with its context. Its antigen remains unidentified. The data were obtained in a study of cytomegalovirus exposure and HLA in healthy donors. Study-wide context: Out of approximately 170 million T cells, an earlier analysis found roughly 100 million unique TCR beta sequences in total. Study findings and constraints: Researchers reported that a few CMV-associated chains were confirmed in vitro as CMV antigen-specific.

13 Jbeta primers and 60 Vbeta primers were used for the PCR. The assay was immunoSEQ multiplex PCR, and TCRdb's table has in-frame clones only and misses some. The data contain some 140,000 clones, around nine tenths of them seen just once; the ten biggest clones take up roughly 5.2%. There are 16 residues in the CDR3. CDR1 SGHTA and CDR2 FQGTGA come from the germline V gene. V shed 6 bases and J 5 bases; nucleotides not matched to a gene: 10. The chain couples TRBV7-3 to TRBJ2-2; 9 nucleotides line up with TRBD2. Sequences were obtained from PBMCs. The TCR was taken from a woman in her twenties or thirties in good health and CMV-seronegative. DNA of the CDR3: TGTGCCAGCAGTACAGTAGCGGGAGAAGGAACCGGGGAGCTGTTTTTT. Translation gives CASSTVAGEGTGELFF.